Presented here are 24 T cell receptor beta chains from one specimen sequenced in a study of early T cells in non-severe SARS-CoV-2 infection. TCRdb passed the 5' RACE reads through MiXCR, listing each CDR3 protein once. Of 60,000 to 75,000 distinct CDR3 sequences listed, over 9.5% are singletons. Sequenced material: whole blood. Receptors were obtained from an adult who was a healthcare worker with PCR-confirmed SARS-CoV-2 infection or an uninfected control (not recorded which).

This clonotype occurred a few times. This chain links TRBV3-1 with TRBJ2-3; D remains unclear. CDR1 is LGHDT, CDR2 YNNKEL, per germline (reference sequence). V gave up 7 bases and J gave up 4 bases, with 12 bases separating them. The length of the CDR3 is 13 residues. The CDR3 sequence: CASTKTWADTQYF. DNA for the CDR3: TGTGCCAGCACCAAAACCTGGGCAGATACGCAGTATTTT.

This chain joins TRBV5-1 and TRBJ1-5; no reliable D call. Between the trimmed V and J ends, which lost 0 bases and 2 bases, there was a span of 6 bases. The germline gives CDR1 SGHRS, CDR2 YFSETQ. This CDR3 has 14 amino acids. The CDR3 DNA sequence: TGCGCCAGCAGCTTGGAAGGTGGCAATCAGCCCCAGCATTTT. Translated, it gives CASSLEGGNQPQHF.

This clonotype has at least ten counts. The chain carries TRBV18 and TRBJ2-5; the D gene is possibly TRBD2 (5 bases). V was cut by 5 bases and J by 1 base, with 14 bases left in between. CDR3 length equals 15 residues. The germline V gene has CDR1 KGHSH and CDR2 LQKENI. This CDR3 is CASSADSPVQETQYF. CDR3 nucleotide sequence: TGTGCCAGCTCAGCGGACTCCCCAGTCCAAGAGACCCAGTACTTC.

V and J are TRBV7-9 and TRBJ1-1; TRBD1 matches at 7 bases. Losses at the gene ends were 1 base for V and 3 bases for J; bases not matched to a gene: 8. The CDR3 consists of 16 residues. The germline V gene encodes CDR1 SEHNR and CDR2 FQNEAQ (reference sequence). The CDR3 DNA reads as TGTGCCAGCAGCTTAGGTCCACAGGGGTATGACACTGAAGCTTTCTTT. Translated: CASSLGPQGYDTEAFF.

This clonotype was counted at least ten times. V usage is TRBV6-5 and J usage is TRBJ2-3, with D possibly matching TRBD2 (6 bases). Germline CDR1 and CDR2: MNHEY and SVGAGI. Trimming left V 6 bases short and J 1 base short, with 14 bases between. The CDR3 sequence is 15 residues long. The CDR3 DNA sequence: TGTGCCAGCAGAGCTACTAGCCGCGGCACAGATACGCAGTATTTT. It translates to CASRATSRGTDTQYF.

This clonotype was recorded many times. The J gene is TRBJ1-2, the V gene TRBV14; 7 bases map to TRBD1. J lost 6 bases, V lost 6 bases, and 13 bases had no gene match. The CDR3 loop spans 15 amino acids. Germline V lookup: CDR1 SGHDN, CDR2 FVKESK. The CDR3 region is CASRAGGSTLNGYTF. The CDR3 DNA reads TGTGCCAGCAGGGCAGGGGGATCGACTCTGAATGGCTACACCTTC.

At least ten counts were recorded for this clonotype. V and J are TRBV7-8 and TRBJ1-1; 10 nucleotides align to TRBD1. There are 18 residues in the CDR3. CDR1 and CDR2 from the germline V gene are SGHVS and FQNEAQ. J lost 2 bases, V lost 1 base, and 10 bases had no gene match. The CDR3 sequence is CASSLVYHWDRGNTEAFF. The CDR3 DNA is TGTGCCAGCAGCTTAGTATATCATTGGGACAGGGGTAACACTGAAGCTTTCTTT.

The chain is built from TRBV2 and TRBJ1-2, with D unclear. Trimming removed 3 bases at V and 1 base at J, with 6 bases between. Germline CDR1 and CDR2: SNHLY and FYNNEI. This CDR3 has 13 amino acids. The CDR3 loop reads CASSEILNYGYTF. CDR3 coding DNA: TGTGCCAGCAGTGAGATCCTTAACTATGGCTACACCTTC.

This clonotype has a count of ten or more. The V gene is TRBV11-2, the J gene TRBJ1-1; tentatively, D is TRBD1 (5 bases). Per the germline V gene, CDR1 is SGHAT and CDR2 is FQNNGV. The CDR3 extends over 14 amino acids. V was shortened by 1 base and J by 1 base, with 7 bases between the two germline ends. CDR3 amino acids: CASSLGQPNTEAFF. CDR3 bases: TGTGCCAGCAGCTTAGGACAGCCGAACACTGAAGCTTTCTTT. Using reference TRBV11-2 and TRBJ1-1 for the parts outside the CDR3, the full variable domain is EAGVAQSPRYKIIEKRQSVAFWCNPISGHATLYWYQQILGQGPKLLIQFQNNGVVDDSQLPKDRFSAERLKGVDSTLKIQPAKLEDSAVYLCASSLGQPNTEAFFGQGTRLTVV.

This clonotype has ten or more counts. The CDR3 bases are TGTGCCATCAGTGAGACGGTGAACACTGAAGCTTTCTTT. Protein sequence: CAISETVNTEAFF. The rearrangement uses TRBV10-3 and TRBJ1-1; D is uncertain. The CDR3 consists of 13 residues. Germline V gene sequence: CDR1 ENHRY, CDR2 SYGVKD. V lost 2 bases and J 0 bases, leaving 4 bases between the germline ends.

The chain employs TRBV6-2 or TRBV6-3 and TRBJ2-7; D call uncertain. V was clipped by 0 bases and J by 3 bases, with 9 bases between them. Germline CDR1 is MNHEY and CDR2 is SVGEGT. There are 14 residues in the CDR3. The CDR3 region is CASSYSQLLYEQYF. In nucleotides, the CDR3 is TGTGCCAGCAGTTACTCCCAACTCCTCTACGAGCAGTACTTC.

The chain joins TRBV6-2 or TRBV6-3 to TRBJ1-1; tentative D call: TRBD1 (5 bases). CDR1 MNHEY and CDR2 SVGEGT come from the germline V gene. The V and J ends lost 2 bases and 5 bases respectively, with 12 bases between them. The length of the CDR3 is 14 residues. In nucleotides, the CDR3 is TGTGCCAGCAGTTACGCCTCCGGGGGGACTGAAGCTTTCTTT. Translating it yields CASSYASGGTEAFF.

This clonotype occurred many times. The chain is built from TRBV19 and TRBJ2-1; TRBD2 matches 10 bases. Germline-derived CDR1 and CDR2 are LNHDA and SQIVND (reference sequence). The V gene end was trimmed by 7 bases and the J gene end by 7 bases; junction bases not matched to a gene: 28. CDR3 length: 21 residues. The DNA for the CDR3 is TGTGCCAGTACCAAGCGACAGGGAGAGATGGGCCTAGCGGGAGTCTATAATGAGCAGTTCTTC. This encodes CASTKRQGEMGLAGVYNEQFF.

This clonotype came up a few times. The J gene is TRBJ2-3, the V gene TRBV7-6; a weak D match, TRBD2 (5 bases). In germline, CDR1 is SGHVS, CDR2 FNYEAQ. The CDR3 has 14 amino acids. The V end lost 5 bases, the J end lost 5 bases, and 14 bases lay between the germline ends. CDR3 sequence reads: CASSQADRRDTQYF. The CDR3 bases are TGTGCCAGCAGCCAAGCGGACCGCAGAGATACGCAGTATTTT.

This clonotype was seen many times. The chain couples TRBV9 to TRBJ2-7, with no clear D. The CDR3 extends over 15 amino acids. V shed 0 bases and J shed 1 base, with 11 bases lying between them. Per germline, CDR1 SGDLS and CDR2 YYNGEE. The CDR3 protein is CASSVEGRGSYEQYF. Here the CDR3 DNA reads TGTGCCAGCAGCGTAGAGGGAAGAGGTTCCTACGAGCAGTACTTC.

In this sample, this clonotype turned up many times. The chain carries TRBV7-2 and TRBJ2-3, with D perhaps assigned TRBD1 or TRBD2 (5 bases each). Germline V CDR1 and CDR2: SGHTA, FQGNSA. V was pared by 5 bases and J by 2 bases, with 14 bases between. The CDR3 runs to 15 residues. The CDR3 DNA sequence: TGTGCCAGCAGCCCATACGGGGCAGACACAGATACGCAGTATTTT. Amino acid sequence: CASSPYGADTDTQYF.

This clonotype appeared many times. The gene calls are TRBV7-2 and TRBJ2-1; D ambiguous. CDR1 SGHTA and CDR2 FQGNSA come from the germline V gene. The germline V and J ends were trimmed by 0 bases and 2 bases, with 8 bases remaining between them. The CDR3 is made up of 15 amino acids. The CDR3 nucleotides are TGTGCCAGCAGCTTAGCACTTCTCACCTACAATGAGCAGTTCTTC. Translated, it gives CASSLALLTYNEQFF. Full variable domain (remainder filled in from reference TRBV7-2 and TRBJ2-1): GAGVSQSPSNKVTEKGKDVELRCDPISGHTALYWYRQSLGQGLEFLIYFQGNSAPDKSGLPSDRFSAERTGGSVSTLTIQRTQQEDSAVYLCASSLALLTYNEQFFGPGTRLTVL.

This clonotype was picked up many times. The chain carries TRBV4-2 and TRBJ2-3, with TRBD2 as a possible D gene (6 bases). Trimming removed 4 bases at V and 0 bases at J, with 17 bases between. CDR1 is LGHNA, CDR2 YNFKEQ, per germline. This CDR3 has 17 residues. CDR3 nucleotides: TGTGCCAGCAGCCTCGTGGAGGCTAGCGTGAGCACAGATACGCAGTATTTT. Translated, it gives CASSLVEASVSTDTQYF.

The chain employs TRBV4-1 and TRBJ2-1; 7 positions match TRBD2. This CDR3 is built from 16 residues. V lost 0 bases and J lost 0; bases outside the gene matches: 2. Germline V gene data show CDR1 as MGHRA and CDR2 as YSYEKL. The CDR3 loop is CASSQEWGGSYNEQFF. CDR3 DNA: TGCGCCAGCAGCCAAGAATGGGGGGGCTCCTACAATGAGCAGTTCTTC.

This chain links TRBV6-1 with TRBJ1-5, with no clear D. V gave up 6 bases and J gave up 11 bases, with 14 bases separating them. There are 12 residues in the CDR3. Germline V gives CDR1 MNHNS, CDR2 SASEGT. CDR3 residues: CASSKARQSQHF. In DNA, the CDR3 is TGTGCCAGCAGCAAAGCGCGGCAGTCCCAGCATTTT.

Here the CDR3 reads CASSPQDRGYGYTF. The CDR3 DNA reads TGTGCCAGCAGCCCCCAGGACAGGGGCTATGGCTACACCTTC. The chain recombines TRBV5-4 with TRBJ1-2, with 9 bases lining up with TRBD1. The CDR3 runs to 14 residues. CDR1 and CDR2 (germline): SGHNT, YYREEE (reference sequence). V was pared by 4 bases and J by 4 bases, with 5 bases of the junction left unmatched.

This sequence joins TRBV9 and TRBJ1-2; unclear D gene. This CDR3 has 14 residues. Per germline, CDR1 SGDLS and CDR2 YYNGEE. Trimming stripped 4 bases from V and 4 bases from J, with 14 bases between. CDR3 bases: TGTGCCAGCAGCCCGGACCCCTCCGCCTATGGCTACACCTTC. Protein: CASSPDPSAYGYTF.

This clonotype has more than one count but fewer than ten. The gene calls are TRBV7-9 and TRBJ2-2, with D possibly matching TRBD1 (7 bases). The CDR3 is 17 amino acids. Per germline, CDR1 SEHNR and CDR2 FQNEAQ (reference sequence). Trimming shortened V by 5 bases and J by 4 bases, and 20 bases separated the two germline ends. CDR3 sequence (DNA): TGTGCCAGCAGCCCATTAGGAGGGGGCTCGACCACCGGGGAGCTGTTTTTT. It is translated as CASSPLGGGSTTGELFF.

This chain links TRBV19 with TRBJ2-1; 12 bases are a match to TRBD1. The CDR3 loop spans 15 amino acids. CDR1 and CDR2 from the germline V gene are LNHDA and SQIVND (reference sequence). Trimming cost V 3 bases and J 8 bases; bases outside gene matches: 5. This CDR3 reads CASSMGTGGLDEQFF. DNA of the CDR3: TGTGCCAGTAGTATGGGGACAGGGGGCTTGGATGAGCAGTTCTTC.